The 19 T cell receptor beta chains given below trace back to one sample, sequenced in a study of T cell repertoires in cytomegalovirus infection. These receptors have no identified antigens. Each CDR3 protein gets one entry after TCRdb re-called the reads with MiXCR. The sample includes some 920,000 distinct CDR3 sequences, approximately 31% seen only once; the top ten take about an eighth. The material sequenced was cultured CD8+ T cells from PBMCs, taken from culture after CMV antigen stimulation. These receptor sequences come from a human donor in good health (CMV status not recorded). Some clones in this sample may be carry-over from other donors' samples.

The genes are TRBV9 and TRBJ2-5, with D perhaps matching TRBD1 or TRBD2 (5 bases each). This CDR3 has 16 residues. Germline values: CDR1 SGDLS, CDR2 YYNGEE. V was pared by 1 base and J by 2 bases, with 15 bases between. CDR3 amino acids: CASSVLSGLPQETQYF. The CDR3 nucleotides read TGTGCCAGCAGCGTACTCTCGGGGCTCCCACAAGAGACCCAGTACTTC.

This clonotype has more than one count but fewer than ten. The chain recombines TRBV20-1 with TRBJ1-2, with 7 bases matching TRBD1. The CDR3 is 15 residues long. Looked up from germline, CDR1 is DFQATT and CDR2 is SNEGSKA (reference sequence). With 7 bases clipped from V and 4 bases from J, the junction kept 15 bases outside the gene matches. As DNA, the CDR3 is TGCAGTGGTATCCGGGAGGACAGGCCGATCTATGGCTACACCTTC. Protein sequence: CSGIREDRPIYGYTF.

This clonotype showed up just a few times. The DNA for the CDR3 is TGTGCCAGCGGAGGGGGCAACGAGCAGTACGTC. This codes for CASGGGNEQYV. The chain combines TRBV6-2 or TRBV6-3 with TRBJ2-7; D is perhaps TRBD1 (7 bases). CDR1 and CDR2 (germline): MNHEY, SVGEGT. Between the trimmed V and J ends, which lost 8 bases and 5 bases, there was a span of 10 bases. The CDR3 spans 11 residues.

V gene TRBV5-1 combines with J gene TRBJ2-3, with 10 bases matching TRBD2. The germline V gene encodes CDR1 SGHRS and CDR2 YFSETQ. V was clipped by 0 bases and J by 0 bases; unmatched bases: 10. The CDR3 sequence is 19 residues long. The CDR3 DNA reads as TGCGCCAGCAGCTTGGTTCCTAGCGGGGGCCGACGTAGCACAGATACGCAGTATTTT. Its translation: CASSLVPSGGRRSTDTQYF.

V gene TRBV19 combines with J gene TRBJ2-7; D is possibly TRBD1 or TRBD2 (6 bases each). Germline-derived CDR1 and CDR2 are LNHDA and SQIVND (reference sequence). V lost 4 bases to trimming and J lost 3 bases, with 10 bases between them. The CDR3 length is 13 residues. The CDR3 sequence: CASSTGEDYEQYF. DNA for the CDR3: TGTGCCAGTAGTACAGGGGAGGACTACGAGCAGTACTTC.

To note about this clonotype: This may come from a read error, since a much larger clone is one base off. The gene calls are TRBV7-9 and TRBJ1-2, with D uncertain. The CDR3 is made up of 12 amino acids. Trimming shortened V by 1 base and J by 4 bases, and 4 bases separated the two germline ends. The germline CDR1 and CDR2 sequences are SEHNR and FQNEAQ (reference sequence). The DNA of the CDR3 is TGTGCCAGCAGCTTAGAAGTCTATGGCTACACCTTC. Translated: CASSLEVYGYTF.

This clonotype has only a few counts. V gene TRBV6-1 combines with J gene TRBJ2-1; TRBD1 aligns across 8 bases. Germline V gene data show CDR1 as MNHNS and CDR2 as SASEGT. The J segment lost 4 bases and the V segment lost 6 bases, leaving 5 bases of the junction unmatched. This CDR3 is 14 amino acids long. CDR3 amino acids: CASRPTGEYNEQFF. In nucleotides, the CDR3 is TGTGCCAGCAGGCCGACAGGGGAGTACAATGAGCAGTTCTTC.

This clonotype was recorded a few times. The rearrangement uses TRBV7-9 and TRBJ1-1, with D unresolved. Trimming took off 3 bases at V and 1 base at J, with 21 bases between the two ends. CDR1 and CDR2 from the germline V gene are SEHNR and FQNEAQ (reference sequence). The CDR3 sequence is 18 residues long. The CDR3 nucleotides read TGTGCCAGCAGCTTCCCAATCTGGGAAGGACGGGCGAACACTGAAGCTTTCTTT. Its protein product is CASSFPIWEGRANTEAFF.

This clonotype has at least ten counts. The rearrangement uses TRBV7-6 and TRBJ1-1, with TRBD1 identical over 7 bases. Germline V lookup: CDR1 SGHVS, CDR2 FNYEAQ. This CDR3 contains 14 residues. V trimming: 8 bases; J trimming: 0 bases; junction bases outside the gene matches: 6. CDR3 amino acids: CASGRDRVNTEAFF. The CDR3, as DNA: TGTGCCAGCGGGCGGGACAGAGTGAACACTGAAGCTTTCTTT.

This clonotype was detected a few times. The V call is TRBV18, the J call TRBJ2-7; the D gene is possibly TRBD1 (6 bases). The length of the CDR3 is 14 residues. Deletions cut 5 bases from V and 2 bases from J, with 13 bases between. CDR1 and CDR2 (germline): KGHSH, LQKENI. The CDR3: CASSIGRGTYEQYF. The CDR3 DNA sequence: TGTGCCAGCTCAATAGGCAGGGGCACCTACGAGCAGTACTTC.

The J gene is TRBJ2-7, the V gene TRBV6-2 or TRBV6-3; a weak D match, TRBD2 (6 bases). The CDR3 length is 13 residues. The ends were cut back, 5 bases at V and 1 base at J, with 9 bases in the middle. Germline V gene data show CDR1 as MNHEY and CDR2 as SVGEGT. The CDR3 DNA is TGTGCCAGCAGTACCGCGGGATCCTACGAGCAGTACGTC. Its translation is CASSTAGSYEQYV.

The chain employs TRBV20-1 and TRBJ2-5; 11 nucleotides align to TRBD2. Per the germline V gene, CDR1 is DFQATT and CDR2 is SNEGSKA (reference sequence). This CDR3 contains 18 residues. V shed 1 base, J shed 1 base, and the junction held 11 bases outside the gene matches. CDR3 residues: CSARGGGTSGTFQETQYF. As DNA, the CDR3 is TGCAGTGCTAGAGGTGGGGGGACTAGCGGAACTTTCCAAGAGACCCAGTACTTC.

This clonotype was detected only a few times. The genes are TRBV6-5 and TRBJ1-1; D is unresolved. The V end was cut by 1 base, the J end by 4 bases, with 16 bases between. Germline CDR1 and CDR2: MNHEY and SVGAGI. The CDR3 has 16 amino acids. The CDR3 DNA reads TGTGCCAGCAGTTACTACCAGGTTGTGTTTGGCACTGAAGCTTTCTTT. It encodes CASSYYQVVFGTEAFF.

In this sample, this clonotype turned up once. The gene calls are TRBV19 and TRBJ2-1, with D possibly matching TRBD2 (6 bases). Germline assignment: CDR1 LNHDA and CDR2 SQIVND (reference sequence). The V end lost 8 bases, the J end lost 7 bases, and 15 bases lay between the germline ends. The CDR3 is 13 amino acids. For the CDR3, the DNA is TGTGCCAGTGCTAGCGTTTCAGGGAATGAGCAGTTCTTC. It specifies CASASVSGNEQFF.

This clonotype occurred a few times. CDR3 nucleotide sequence: TGTGCCAGCAGTTTAGCGATTTGGGGGCGGACCACCGGGGAGCTGTTTTTT. It encodes CASSLAIWGRTTGELFF. The chain combines TRBV12-3 or TRBV12-4 with TRBJ2-2, with D possibly matching TRBD1 (6 bases). CDR3 size: 17 residues. The germline V and J ends were trimmed by 0 bases and 4 bases, with 15 bases remaining between them.

This chain connects TRBV6-2 or TRBV6-3 to TRBJ2-2; 7 bases are a match to TRBD2. Looked up from germline, CDR1 is MNHEY and CDR2 is SVGEGT. The CDR3 loop spans 14 amino acids. The J segment lost 7 bases and the V segment lost 2 bases, leaving 4 bases of the junction unmatched. The CDR3 loop reads CASSYPLAVGELFF. The CDR3 bases are TGTGCCAGCAGTTACCCCCTAGCGGTCGGGGAGCTGTTTTTT.

In its sample, this clonotype was seen many times. The chain couples TRBV10-2 to TRBJ1-6; TRBD1 matches at 8 bases. Per germline, CDR1 WSHSY and CDR2 SAAADI. The CDR3 consists of 16 residues. V shed 6 bases and J 7 bases; nucleotides not matched to a gene: 11. The CDR3 region is CASRPSDRVGNSPLHF. The CDR3 DNA sequence: TGCGCCAGCAGGCCGTCGGACAGGGTGGGAAATTCACCCCTCCACTTT.

The chain carries TRBV7-9 and TRBJ2-6; 9 nucleotides line up with TRBD1. There are 19 residues in the CDR3. Trimming cost V 5 bases and J 0 bases; bases outside gene matches: 11. Germline V gene lookup returns CDR1 SEHNR and CDR2 FQNEAQ (reference sequence). The CDR3 loop is CASSRGQGNFNSGANVLTF. As DNA, the CDR3 is TGTGCCAGCAGCCGGGGACAGGGCAATTTTAACTCTGGGGCCAACGTCCTGACTTTC.

V and J are TRBV12-3 or TRBV12-4 and TRBJ1-2; a possible D gene is TRBD1 (6 bases). Trimming cost V 7 bases and J 8 bases, with 14 bases left between them. This CDR3 has 12 residues. The chain's CDR3 is CASKRGGLGYTF. The CDR3 coding sequence is TGTGCCAGCAAAAGAGGGGGTCTAGGCTACACCTTC.